The entry below gives a single T cell receptor beta chain sequence along with its context. Its antigen is undetermined. Germline V gene data show CDR1 as LGHNT and CDR2 as FRNRAP. The ends were cut back, 6 bases at V and 0 bases at J, with 12 bases in the middle. This CDR3 has 15 residues. TCRdb's table, derived via immunoSEQ multiplex PCR, lists solely in-frame clones and lacks some. The data show fewer than 80,000 clones, less than 90% seen once. These data originate in a study of early stage breast cancer tumors. Study findings and constraints: Functional markers like CD4, CD8 and FOXP3 were missed in bulk sequencing.

The TCR comes from a person aged 35-55 years with breast cancer. The rearrangement joins TRBV12-5 to TRBJ1-3; D remains ambiguous. The sequenced material came from blood. CDR3 residues: CASGLDGSSGNTIYF. Written as DNA, the CDR3 is TGTGCTAGTGGCCTCGACGGGAGCTCTGGAAACACCATATATTTT. Complete variable domain (other parts from reference TRBV12-5 and TRBJ1-3): DARVTQTPRHKVTEMGQEVTMRCQPILGHNTVFWYRQTMMQGLELLAYFRNRAPLDDSGMPKDRFSAEMPDATLATLKIQPSEPRDSAVYFCASGLDGSSGNTIYFGEGSWLTVV.